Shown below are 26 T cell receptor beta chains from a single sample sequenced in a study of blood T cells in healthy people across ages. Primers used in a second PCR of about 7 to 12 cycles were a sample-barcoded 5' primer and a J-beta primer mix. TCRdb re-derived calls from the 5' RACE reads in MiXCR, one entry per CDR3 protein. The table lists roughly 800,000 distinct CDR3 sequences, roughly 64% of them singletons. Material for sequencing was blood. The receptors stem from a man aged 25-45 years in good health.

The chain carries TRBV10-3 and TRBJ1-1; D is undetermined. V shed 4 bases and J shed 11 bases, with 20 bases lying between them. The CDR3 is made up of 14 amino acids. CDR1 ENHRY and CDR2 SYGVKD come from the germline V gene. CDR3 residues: CAISGVGYRDDAFF. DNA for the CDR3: TGTGCCATCAGTGGGGTGGGCTATCGTGATGATGCTTTCTTT.

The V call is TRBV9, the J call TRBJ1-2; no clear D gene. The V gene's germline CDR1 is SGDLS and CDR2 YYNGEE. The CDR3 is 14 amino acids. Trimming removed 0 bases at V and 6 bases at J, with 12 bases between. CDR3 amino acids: CASSVVDRPDGYTF. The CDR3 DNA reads TGTGCCAGCAGCGTAGTGGACCGCCCCGATGGCTACACCTTC.

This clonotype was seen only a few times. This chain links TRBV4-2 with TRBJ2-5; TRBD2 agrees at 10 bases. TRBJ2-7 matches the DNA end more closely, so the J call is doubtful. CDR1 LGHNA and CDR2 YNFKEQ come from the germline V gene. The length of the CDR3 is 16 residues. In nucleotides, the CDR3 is TGTGCCAGCAGCCAGGACCCCGGGACTAGCGCCTACGAGCAGTACTTC. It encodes CASSQDPGTSAYEQYF.

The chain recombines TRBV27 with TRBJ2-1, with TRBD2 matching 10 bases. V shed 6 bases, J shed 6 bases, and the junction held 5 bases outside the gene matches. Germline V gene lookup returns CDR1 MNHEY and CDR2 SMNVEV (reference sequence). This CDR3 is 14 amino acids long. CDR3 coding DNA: TGTGCCAGCAGCAGACTAGCGGGTTCCAATGAGCAGTTCTTC. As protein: CASSRLAGSNEQFF.

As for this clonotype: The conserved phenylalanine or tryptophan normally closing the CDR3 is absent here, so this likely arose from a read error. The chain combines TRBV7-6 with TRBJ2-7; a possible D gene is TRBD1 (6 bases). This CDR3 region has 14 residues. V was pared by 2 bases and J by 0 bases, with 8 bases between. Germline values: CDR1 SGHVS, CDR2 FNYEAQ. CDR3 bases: TGTGCCAGCAGCTTACAGGGGATCTCCTACGAGCAGTACTTG. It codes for CASSLQGISYEQYL.

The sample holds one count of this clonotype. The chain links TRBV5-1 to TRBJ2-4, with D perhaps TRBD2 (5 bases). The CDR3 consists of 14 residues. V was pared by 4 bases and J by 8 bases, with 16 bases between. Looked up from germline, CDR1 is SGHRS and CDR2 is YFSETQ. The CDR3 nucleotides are TGCGCCAGCAGCCCCGAACCGGGATACGACATTCAGTACTTC. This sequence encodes CASSPEPGYDIQYF.

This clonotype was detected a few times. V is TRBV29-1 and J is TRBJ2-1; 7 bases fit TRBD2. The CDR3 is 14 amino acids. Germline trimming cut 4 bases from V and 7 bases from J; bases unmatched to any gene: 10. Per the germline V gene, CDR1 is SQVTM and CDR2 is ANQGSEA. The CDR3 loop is CSVVWTSGGNEQFF. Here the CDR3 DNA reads TGCAGCGTTGTTTGGACTAGTGGAGGGAATGAGCAGTTCTTC.

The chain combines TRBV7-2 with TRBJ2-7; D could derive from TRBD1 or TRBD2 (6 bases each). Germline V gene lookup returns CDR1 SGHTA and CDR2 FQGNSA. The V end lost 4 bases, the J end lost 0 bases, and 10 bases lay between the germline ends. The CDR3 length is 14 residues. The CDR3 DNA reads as TGTGCCAGCAGCTCGGGGGCGAGCTCCTACGAGCAGTACTTC. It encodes CASSSGASSYEQYF. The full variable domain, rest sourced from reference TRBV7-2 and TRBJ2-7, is GAGVSQSPSNKVTEKGKDVELRCDPISGHTALYWYRQSLGQGLEFLIYFQGNSAPDKSGLPSDRFSAERTGGSVSTLTIQRTQQEDSAVYLCASSSGASSYEQYFGPGTRLTVT.

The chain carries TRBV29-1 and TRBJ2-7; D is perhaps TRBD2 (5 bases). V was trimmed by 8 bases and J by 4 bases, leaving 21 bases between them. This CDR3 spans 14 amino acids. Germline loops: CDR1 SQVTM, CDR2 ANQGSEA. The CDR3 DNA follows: TGCAGCCCCCCTGCGGGCCGGAACCTTTACGAGCAGTACTTC. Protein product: CSPPAGRNLYEQYF.

The CDR3 sequence: CASSAIELTGELFF. CDR3 bases: TGTGCCAGCAGTGCCATAGAGCTCACCGGGGAGCTGTTTTTT. The gene calls are TRBV6-1 and TRBJ2-2; D is unclear. CDR1 is MNHNS and CDR2 is SASEGT in the germline V gene. V was trimmed by 4 bases and J by 4 bases, leaving 10 bases between them. This CDR3 spans 14 amino acids.

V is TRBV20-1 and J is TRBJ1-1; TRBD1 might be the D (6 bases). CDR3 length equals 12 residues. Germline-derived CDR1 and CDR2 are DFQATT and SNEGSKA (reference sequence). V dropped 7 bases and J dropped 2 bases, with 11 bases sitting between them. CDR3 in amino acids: CSVQGPNTEAFF. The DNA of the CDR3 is TGCAGTGTTCAGGGGCCCAACACTGAAGCTTTCTTT.

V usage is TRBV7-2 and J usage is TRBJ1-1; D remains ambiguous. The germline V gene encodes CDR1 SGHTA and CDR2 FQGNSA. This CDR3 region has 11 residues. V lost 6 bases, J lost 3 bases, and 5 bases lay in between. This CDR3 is CASRLYTEAFF. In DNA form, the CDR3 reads TGTGCCAGCAGGTTATACACTGAAGCTTTCTTT.

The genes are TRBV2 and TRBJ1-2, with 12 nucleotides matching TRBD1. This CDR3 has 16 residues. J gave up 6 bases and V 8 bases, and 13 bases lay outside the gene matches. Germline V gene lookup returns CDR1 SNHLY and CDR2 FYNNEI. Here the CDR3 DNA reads TGTGCCAGCGAGGGGGGGACAGGGGGCGTGAAGAATGGCTACACCTTC. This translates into CASEGGTGGVKNGYTF.

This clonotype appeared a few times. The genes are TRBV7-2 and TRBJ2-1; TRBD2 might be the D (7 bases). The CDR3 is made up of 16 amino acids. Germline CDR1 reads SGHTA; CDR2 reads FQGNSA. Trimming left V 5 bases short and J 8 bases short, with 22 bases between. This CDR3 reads CASSKNQGGAVHEQFF. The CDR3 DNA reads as TGTGCCAGCAGCAAAAATCAAGGGGGGGCCGTCCATGAGCAGTTCTTC.

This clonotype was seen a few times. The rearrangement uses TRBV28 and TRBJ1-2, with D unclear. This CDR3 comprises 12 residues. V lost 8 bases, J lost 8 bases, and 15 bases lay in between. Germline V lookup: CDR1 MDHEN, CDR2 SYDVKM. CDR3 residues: CASADPGRGYTF. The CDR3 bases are TGTGCCAGCGCCGACCCTGGGAGGGGCTACACCTTC.

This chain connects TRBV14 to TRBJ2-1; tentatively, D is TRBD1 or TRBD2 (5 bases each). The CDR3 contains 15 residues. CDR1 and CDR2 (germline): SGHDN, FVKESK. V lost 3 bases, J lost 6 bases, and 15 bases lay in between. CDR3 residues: CASSQTGPFGNEQFF. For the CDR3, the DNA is TGTGCCAGCAGCCAGACGGGGCCCTTCGGCAATGAGCAGTTCTTC.

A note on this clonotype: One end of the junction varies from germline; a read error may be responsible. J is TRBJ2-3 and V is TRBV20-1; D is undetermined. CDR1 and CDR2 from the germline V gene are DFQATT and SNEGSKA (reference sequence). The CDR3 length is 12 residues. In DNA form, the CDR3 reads TGCGGTGCTGGACCTAGTTCAGATACGCAGTATTTT. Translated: CGAGPSSDTQYF.

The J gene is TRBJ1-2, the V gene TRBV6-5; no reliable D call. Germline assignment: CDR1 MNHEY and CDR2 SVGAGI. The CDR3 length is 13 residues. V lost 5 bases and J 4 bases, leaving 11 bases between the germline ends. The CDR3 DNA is TGTGCCAGCAGTCCCTCAGGATTCTATGGCTACACCTTC. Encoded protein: CASSPSGFYGYTF.

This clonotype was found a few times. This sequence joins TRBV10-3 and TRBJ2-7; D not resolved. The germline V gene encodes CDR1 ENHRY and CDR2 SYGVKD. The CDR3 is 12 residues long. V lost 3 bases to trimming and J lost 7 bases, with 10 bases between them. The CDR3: CAISEGHNEQYF. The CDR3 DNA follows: TGTGCCATCAGTGAAGGTCACAATGAGCAGTACTTC.

This CDR3 is CASSIHRSETQYF. As DNA, the CDR3 is TGTGCCAGTAGTATCCATAGGTCGGAGACCCAGTACTTC. J is TRBJ2-5 and V is TRBV19; D call uncertain. V shed 3 bases and J shed 5 bases, with 10 bases lying between them. Germline V gene sequence: CDR1 LNHDA, CDR2 SQIVND (reference sequence). This CDR3 is built from 13 residues.

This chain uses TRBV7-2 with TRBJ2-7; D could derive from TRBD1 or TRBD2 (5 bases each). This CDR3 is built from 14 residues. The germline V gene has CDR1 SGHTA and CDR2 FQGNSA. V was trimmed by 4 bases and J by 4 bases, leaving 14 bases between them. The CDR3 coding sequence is TGTGCCAGCAGCTACGGGGCAGGACTTTACGAGCAGTACTTC. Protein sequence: CASSYGAGLYEQYF. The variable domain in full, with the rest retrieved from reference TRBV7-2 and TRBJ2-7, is GAGVSQSPSNKVTEKGKDVELRCDPISGHTALYWYRQSLGQGLEFLIYFQGNSAPDKSGLPSDRFSAERTGGSVSTLTIQRTQQEDSAVYLCASSYGAGLYEQYFGPGTRLTVT.

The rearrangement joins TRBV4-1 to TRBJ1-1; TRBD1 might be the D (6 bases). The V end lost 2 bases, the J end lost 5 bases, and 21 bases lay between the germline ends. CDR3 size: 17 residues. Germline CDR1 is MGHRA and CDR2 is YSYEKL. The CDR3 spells CASSQKASERGRTEAFF. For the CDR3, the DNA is TGCGCCAGCAGCCAAAAAGCCTCAGAAAGGGGGAGGACTGAAGCTTTCTTT.

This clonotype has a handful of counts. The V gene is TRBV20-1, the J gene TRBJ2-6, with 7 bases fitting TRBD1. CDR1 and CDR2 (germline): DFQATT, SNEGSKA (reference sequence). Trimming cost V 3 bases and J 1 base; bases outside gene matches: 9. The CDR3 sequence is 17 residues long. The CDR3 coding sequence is TGCAGTGCTAGCGACGGGACAGCGAGATCTGGGGCCAACGTCCTGACTTTC. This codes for CSASDGTARSGANVLTF.

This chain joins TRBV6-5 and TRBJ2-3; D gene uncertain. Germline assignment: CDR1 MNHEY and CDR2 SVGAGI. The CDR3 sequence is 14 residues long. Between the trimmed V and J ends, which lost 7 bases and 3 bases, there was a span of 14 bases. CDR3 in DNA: TGTGCCAGCACCTTACGGTTGGGGACAGATACGCAGTATTTT. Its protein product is CASTLRLGTDTQYF.

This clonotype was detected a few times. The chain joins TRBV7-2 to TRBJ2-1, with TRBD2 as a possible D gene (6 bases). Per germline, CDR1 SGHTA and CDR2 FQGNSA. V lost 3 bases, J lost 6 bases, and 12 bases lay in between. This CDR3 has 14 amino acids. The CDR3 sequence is CASSFIGGINEQFF. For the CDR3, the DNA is TGTGCCAGCAGCTTTATTGGGGGGATCAATGAGCAGTTCTTC.

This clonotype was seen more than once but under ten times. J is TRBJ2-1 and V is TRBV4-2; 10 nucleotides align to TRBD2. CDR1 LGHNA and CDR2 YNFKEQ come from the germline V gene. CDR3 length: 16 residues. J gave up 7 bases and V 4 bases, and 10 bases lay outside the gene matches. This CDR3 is CASSPPGLARKNEQFF. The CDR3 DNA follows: TGTGCCAGCAGCCCACCGGGACTAGCGAGAAAGAATGAGCAGTTCTTC.